Given below is one T cell receptor (beta chain) in context. Assay: immunoSEQ multiplex PCR; the TCRdb copy retains only in-frame clones and omits some. The table shows under 110,000 clones, with about 89% occurring only once. The sample originates from a study of blood T cell repertoires in COVID-19. About the study: PBMCs, B-cell-depleted T cells, or T cells provided the cDNA or gDNA that made up the material.

Germline trimming cut 5 bases from V and 5 bases from J; bases unmatched to any gene: 10. The CDR3 length is 15 residues. Looked up from germline, CDR1 is ENHRY and CDR2 is SYGVKD. This chain links TRBV10-3 with TRBJ2-5; 8 nucleotides align to TRBD1. This sequence originates from a man in his fifties or sixties with acute or convalescent COVID-19. Sequencing used peripheral blood. The CDR3 region has the DNA TGTGCCATCAGTTCGGACAGGGAGTACCGGGAGACCCAGTACTTC. Protein product: CAISSDREYRETQYF.